The 25 T cell receptor beta chains in this list originate from one sample, sequenced in a study of blood T cell repertoires in COVID-19. TCRdb's copy holds only in-frame clones and misses some; the assay was immunoSEQ multiplex PCR. This sample carries about 140,000 clones, 88% of them seen once, and the ten largest clones take about 11%. Sequenced input: peripheral blood. These receptors came from a man aged 50 to 59 with active or convalescent COVID-19.

This chain joins TRBV28 and TRBJ1-2, with a weak D call TRBD1 (6 bases). This CDR3 is 11 amino acids long. Germline-derived CDR1 and CDR2 are MDHEN and SYDVKM. V lost 8 bases to trimming and J lost 2 bases, with 6 bases between them. The CDR3 DNA is TGTGCCAGCGGACAGAACTATGGCTACACCTTC. It translates to CASGQNYGYTF.

V gene TRBV28 combines with J gene TRBJ1-2; D perhaps matches TRBD1 (5 bases). CDR3 length equals 13 residues. The germline gives CDR1 MDHEN, CDR2 SYDVKM. The V gene lost 2 bases and the J gene lost 6 bases, with 10 bases spanning the gap. In nucleotides, the CDR3 is TGTGCCAGCAGTTTAGGGGCATACAATGGCTACACCTTC. Protein sequence: CASSLGAYNGYTF.

The V call is TRBV7-9, the J call TRBJ2-6; 7 positions match TRBD2. Germline V lookup: CDR1 SEHNR, CDR2 FQNEAQ (reference sequence). The trim removed 5 bases at V and 0 bases at J, leaving 4 bases unmatched. This CDR3 is 16 amino acids long. The CDR3 protein is CASSILASSGANVLTF. The CDR3, as DNA: TGTGCCAGCAGCATACTAGCGTCCTCTGGGGCCAACGTCCTGACTTTC.

V is TRBV7-2 and J is TRBJ2-7, with 13 bases aligning to TRBD2. This CDR3 has 15 residues. V was pared by 2 bases and J by 3 bases, with 1 base of the junction left unmatched. Per the germline V gene, CDR1 is SGHTA and CDR2 is FQGNSA. The CDR3 loop is CASSLRTSGSYEQYF. In nucleotides, the CDR3 is TGTGCCAGCAGCTTAAGGACTAGCGGGAGCTACGAGCAGTACTTC.

The rearrangement joins TRBV6-6 to TRBJ2-7, with TRBD2 identical over 15 bases. Germline V lookup: CDR1 MNHNY, CDR2 SVGAGI (reference sequence). Unmatched junction bases numbered 7, after V lost 5 bases and J lost 2 bases. The CDR3 consists of 17 residues. CDR3 bases: TGTGCCAGCAGTCGGACTAGCGGGAGGGCCAAACCCTACGAGCAGTACTTC. This gives the protein CASSRTSGRAKPYEQYF.

The rearrangement joins TRBV28 to TRBJ2-5; perhaps TRBD2 as D (6 bases). The CDR3 covers 15 residues. CDR1 and CDR2 (germline): MDHEN, SYDVKM. Trimming took 5 bases from V and 1 from J, leaving 14 bases between them. In DNA, the CDR3 is TGTGCCAGCAGTCCCCTTAGCGGAGCCCAAGAGACCCAGTACTTC. As protein: CASSPLSGAQETQYF.

This chain links TRBV3-1 (or the pseudogene TRBV3-2) with TRBJ2-1; TRBD1 matches at 10 bases. The ends lost 1 base at V and 4 bases at J; junction bases unmatched: 4. The germline V gene encodes CDR1 LGHDT and CDR2 YNNKEL (reference sequence). CDR3 length equals 16 residues. The DNA of the CDR3 is TGTGCCAGCAGCCAAGTTCCGGGACAGGGGTACAATGAGCAGTTCTTC. Its protein product is CASSQVPGQGYNEQFF.

This chain links TRBV5-1 with TRBJ2-3; D might be TRBD1 (5 bases). Per the germline V gene, CDR1 is SGHRS and CDR2 is YFSETQ. This CDR3 comprises 15 residues. V shed 4 bases and J shed 3 bases, with 15 bases lying between them. The CDR3 protein is CASSATGVKTDTQYF. As DNA, the CDR3 is TGCGCCAGCAGCGCCACAGGCGTCAAGACAGATACGCAGTATTTT. The variable domain in full, with the rest retrieved from reference TRBV5-1 and TRBJ2-3, is KAGVTQTPRYLIKTRGQQVTLSCSPISGHRSVSWYQQTPGQGLQFLFEYFSETQRNKGNFPGRFSGRQFSNSRSEMNVSTLELGDSALYLCASSATGVKTDTQYFGPGTRLTVL.

This sequence joins TRBV2 and TRBJ1-2; no clear D gene. Per the germline V gene, CDR1 is SNHLY and CDR2 is FYNNEI. The CDR3 sequence is 11 residues long. Trimming removed 3 bases at V and 5 bases at J, with 4 bases between. For the CDR3, the DNA is TGTGCCAGCAGTGACATTTATGGCTACACCTTC. It is translated as CASSDIYGYTF.

V is TRBV6-2 or TRBV6-3 and J is TRBJ2-7; weak D call: TRBD2 (6 bases). The CDR3 consists of 15 residues. V was trimmed by 0 bases and J by 2 bases, leaving 11 bases between them. Germline values: CDR1 MNHEY, CDR2 SVGEGT. CDR3 amino acids: CASSYSRSGAYEQYF. For the CDR3, the DNA is TGTGCCAGCAGTTACTCGCGTTCGGGGGCCTACGAGCAGTACTTC.

This clone has a single count. The J gene is TRBJ2-7, the V gene TRBV5-5; possible D gene TRBD1, 6 bases. Germline V CDR1 and CDR2: SGHKS, YYEKEE (reference sequence). V lost 3 bases to trimming and J lost 3 bases, with 19 bases between them. The CDR3 consists of 16 residues. CDR3 residues: CASSSLTGTIYYEQYF. In nucleotides, the CDR3 is TGTGCCAGCAGCTCGCTCACAGGGACCATCTACTACGAGCAGTACTTC.

The CDR3 DNA reads as TGTGCCAGCAGCTTAGGCTACGAAAAACTGTTTTTT. Protein product: CASSLGYEKLFF. The rearrangement uses TRBV7-8 and TRBJ1-4, with D unclear. Trimming took 1 base from V and 8 from J, leaving 5 bases between them. This CDR3 has 12 residues. The germline V gene has CDR1 SGHVS and CDR2 FQNEAQ.

V and J are TRBV3-1 (or the pseudogene TRBV3-2) and TRBJ2-7; D is possibly TRBD1 (5 bases). Germline loops: CDR1 LGHDT, CDR2 YNNKEL (reference sequence). CDR3 size: 17 residues. V gave up 1 base and J gave up 2 bases, with 18 bases separating them. In nucleotides, the CDR3 is TGTGCCAGCAGCCAAGGGGCAGGGATCGCCCGTACCTACGAGCAGTACTTC. Its translation is CASSQGAGIARTYEQYF.

This clone was seen a few times. The chain uses TRBV4-1 and TRBJ1-5; D is unresolved. The CDR3 has 16 amino acids. The V gene lost 1 base and the J gene lost 3 bases, with 13 bases spanning the gap. In germline, CDR1 is MGHRA, CDR2 YSYEKL. This chain's CDR3 is CASSQVKGANNQPQHF. The CDR3 DNA reads TGCGCCAGCAGCCAAGTCAAGGGAGCTAACAATCAGCCCCAGCATTTT.

The chain employs TRBV19 and TRBJ2-7; D is undetermined. V shed 3 bases and J shed 3 bases, with 6 bases lying between them. Germline-derived CDR1 and CDR2 are LNHDA and SQIVND (reference sequence). This CDR3 comprises 12 residues. CDR3 DNA: TGTGCCAGTAGTATCGTCGGCTACGAGCAGTACTTC. Translation gives CASSIVGYEQYF.

The V call is TRBV14, the J call TRBJ2-5; D is uncertain. The V end lost 0 bases, the J end lost 2 bases, and 10 bases lay between the germline ends. The CDR3 has 15 residues. Germline loops: CDR1 SGHDN, CDR2 FVKESK. This chain's CDR3 is CASSQDLFRQETQYF. CDR3 nucleotides: TGTGCCAGCAGCCAAGATCTTTTCCGGCAAGAGACCCAGTACTTC.

The gene calls are TRBV11-2 and TRBJ2-1, with a weak D call TRBD1 (6 bases). V was shortened by 5 bases and J by 2 bases, with 13 bases between the two germline ends. The CDR3 spans 15 residues. CDR1 and CDR2 from the germline V gene are SGHAT and FQNNGV. DNA of the CDR3: TGTGCCAGCAGCCCATCCGGACAGACCTACAATGAGCAGTTCTTC. This encodes CASSPSGQTYNEQFF.

The rearrangement links TRBV6-6 to TRBJ1-1; D is unresolved. The V gene lost 6 bases and the J gene lost 4 bases, with 12 bases spanning the gap. The CDR3 runs to 13 residues. The germline V gene has CDR1 MNHNY and CDR2 SVGAGI (reference sequence). Written as DNA, the CDR3 is TGTGCCAGCAGCCGACTAGGATCCACTGAAGCTTTCTTT. It encodes CASSRLGSTEAFF.

The chain has TRBV6-1 and TRBJ2-1; 11 bases map to TRBD2. The CDR3 is made up of 16 amino acids. V lost 2 bases, J lost 5 bases, and 5 bases stayed unmatched. Per germline, CDR1 MNHNS and CDR2 SASEGT. The CDR3 protein is CASSERLAGNNNEQFF. The CDR3 DNA follows: TGTGCCAGCAGTGAACGACTAGCGGGGAATAACAATGAGCAGTTCTTC.

The chain joins TRBV19 to TRBJ1-1; 7 bases match TRBD1. CDR3 length: 15 residues. The V and J ends lost 2 bases and 1 base, in that order; junction bases with no gene match: 4. The V gene's germline CDR1 is LNHDA and CDR2 SQIVND (reference sequence). The CDR3 coding sequence is TGTGCCAGTAGTATACAGGGGACAGCGAACACTGAAGCTTTCTTT. This translates into CASSIQGTANTEAFF.

V gene TRBV19 combines with J gene TRBJ2-1; D is perhaps TRBD1 (6 bases). CDR3 length: 13 amino acids. The germline CDR1 and CDR2 sequences are LNHDA and SQIVND (reference sequence). Trimming took 7 bases from V and 4 from J, leaving 11 bases between them. This CDR3 is CASNTGRYNEQFF. For the CDR3, the DNA is TGTGCCAGTAACACAGGGAGATACAATGAGCAGTTCTTC.

The chain carries TRBV6-5 and TRBJ2-3; 9 bases line up with TRBD2. The V gene's germline CDR1 is MNHEY and CDR2 SVGAGI. The CDR3 totals 13 residues. With 6 bases clipped from V and 4 bases from J, the junction kept 2 bases outside the gene matches. CDR3 loop: CASRLAGSDTQYF. In nucleotides, the CDR3 is TGTGCCAGCAGGCTAGCGGGGTCAGATACGCAGTATTTT.

This clone was counted a few times. The chain carries TRBV6-5 and TRBJ2-7, with TRBD2 matching 9 bases. Unmatched junction bases numbered 3, after V lost 5 bases and J lost 1 base. Per the germline V gene, CDR1 is MNHEY and CDR2 is SVGAGI. The CDR3 extends over 14 amino acids. The CDR3 sequence: CASSRTSVSYEQYF. The DNA of the CDR3 is TGTGCCAGCAGTCGGACTAGCGTTTCCTACGAGCAGTACTTC.

This clone was seen only once. The chain combines TRBV3-1 (or the pseudogene TRBV3-2) with TRBJ2-7, with 9 bases lining up with TRBD2. The germline gives CDR1 LGHDT, CDR2 YNNKEL (reference sequence). This CDR3 has 14 amino acids. J gave up 7 bases and V 3 bases, and 7 bases lay outside the gene matches. Written as DNA, the CDR3 is TGTGCCAGCAGCCAGGCTAGCGGGGCCCCGGAGCAGTACTTC. Residues: CASSQASGAPEQYF.

The V and J genes are TRBV28 and TRBJ2-1, with a tentative D call TRBD2 (6 bases). CDR3 length: 14 residues. V dropped 10 bases and J dropped 0 bases, with 13 bases sitting between them. Germline lookup yields CDR1 MDHEN and CDR2 SYDVKM. In nucleotides, the CDR3 is TGTGCCATAACCGGCGGGATCTCCTACAATGAGCAGTTCTTC. It translates to CAITGGISYNEQFF.